These 14 T cell receptor beta chains originate from one sample sequenced in a study of CXCR4 blockade with PD-1 therapy in pancreatic cancer. Sequencing was performed with immunoSEQ multiplex PCR; in TCRdb, only in-frame clones are kept and a portion is missing. This sample yields about 2,600 clones, of which approximately 40% are seen a single time; around 20% belongs to the top ten. What was sequenced was tumor tissue. The receptor set was obtained from a human donor with pancreatic ductal adenocarcinoma.

This clone was counted only a few times. This chain uses TRBV6-8 with TRBJ2-2; D may correspond to TRBD1 or TRBD2 (5 bases each). The V gene's germline CDR1 is MNHGY and CDR2 SAAAGT. The CDR3 sequence is 13 residues long. Trimming removed 10 bases from V and 4 bases from J, with 13 bases in between. This CDR3 reads CAIQGPFTGELFF. CDR3 nucleotide sequence: TGTGCCATCCAGGGACCTTTCACCGGGGAGCTGTTTTTT.

The J gene is TRBJ2-1, the V gene TRBV19; D possibly corresponds to TRBD1 (5 bases). Trimming took off 11 bases at V and 2 bases at J, with 16 bases between the two ends. CDR1 is LNHDA, CDR2 SQIVND, per germline (reference sequence). There are 14 residues in the CDR3. The CDR3 here is CASKDTSTYNEQFF. The CDR3 DNA reads as TGTGCCTCAAAGGACACCTCAACCTACAATGAGCAGTTCTTC.

V and J are TRBV10-1 and TRBJ2-3; possible D gene TRBD1, 5 bases. The CDR3 contains 13 residues. The V gene's germline CDR1 is WNHNN and CDR2 SYGVQD (reference sequence). The V end lost 6 bases, the J end lost 2 bases, and 9 bases lay between the germline ends. CDR3 in amino acids: CASRKGSTDTQYF. CDR3 DNA: TGCGCCAGCAGGAAGGGGTCCACAGATACGCAGTATTTT.

V and J are TRBV29-1 and TRBJ2-1; the D call may be TRBD1 or TRBD2 (5 bases each). The germline V gene has CDR1 SQVTM and CDR2 ANQGSEA. The ends were cut back, 7 bases at V and 5 bases at J, with 12 bases in the middle. The CDR3 contains 12 residues. The CDR3 region is CSAAWGNNEQFF. CDR3 nucleotides: TGCAGCGCCGCCTGGGGGAACAATGAGCAGTTCTTC.

The CDR3 coding sequence is TGTGCCAGTACCCGGGACAGGGTAACCAAAAACATTCAGTACTTC. It specifies CASTRDRVTKNIQYF. The J gene is TRBJ2-4, the V gene TRBV19; 9 bases agree with TRBD1. Germline CDR1 and CDR2: LNHDA and SQIVND (reference sequence). CDR3 length: 15 amino acids. With V trimmed by 7 bases and J by 2 bases, 6 bases remained unmatched.

This clone has only a few counts. The V gene is TRBV29-1, the J gene TRBJ1-2, with D possibly being TRBD1 (5 bases). This CDR3 contains 12 residues. Trimming removed 2 bases at V and 8 bases at J, with 12 bases between. The germline V gene encodes CDR1 SQVTM and CDR2 ANQGSEA. CDR3 nucleotide sequence: TGCAGCGTTGAAAGGCAGGGAGGAGGCTACACCTTC. The encoded protein is CSVERQGGGYTF.

This clone is deemed large (0.1 to 1%). The chain combines TRBV15 with TRBJ1-4; no definite D call. V was trimmed by 2 bases and J by 0 bases, leaving 10 bases between them. Germline CDR1 reads LNHNV; CDR2 reads YYDKDF (reference sequence). The CDR3 runs to 16 residues. The CDR3 nucleotides read TGTGCCACCAGCAGATCCGCTGTTTCAACTAATGAAAAACTGTTTTTT. Amino acid sequence: CATSRSAVSTNEKLFF.

This clone was counted a few times. The chain is built from TRBV19 and TRBJ2-2; D gene uncertain. This CDR3 spans 13 amino acids. The germline V gene has CDR1 LNHDA and CDR2 SQIVND (reference sequence). V dropped 4 bases and J dropped 0 bases, with 3 bases sitting between them. CDR3 sequence reads: CASSNPNTGELFF. CDR3 sequence (DNA): TGTGCCAGTAGTAACCCGAACACCGGGGAGCTGTTTTTT.

There are a few counts of this clone. The chain combines TRBV15 with TRBJ2-4, with 7 bases identical to TRBD2. This CDR3 contains 17 residues. The germline gives CDR1 LNHNV, CDR2 YYDKDF (reference sequence). After removal of 11 bases from V and 0 bases from J, the junction contained 16 bases not matched to a gene. The CDR3 is CASGRGGETLAKNIQYF. CDR3 DNA: TGTGCCTCAGGTCGTGGGGGGGAGACCCTAGCCAAAAACATTCAGTACTTC.

J is TRBJ1-1 and V is TRBV19, with a possible D match to TRBD1 (5 bases). Per germline, CDR1 LNHDA and CDR2 SQIVND (reference sequence). The germline V and J ends were trimmed by 5 bases and 6 bases, with 22 bases remaining between them. This CDR3 contains 16 residues. CDR3 DNA: TGTGCCAGTAGTTTCCTCACAGGTTTGGTTGGGGCTGAAGCTTTCTTT. Translating gives CASSFLTGLVGAEAFF.

J is TRBJ2-7 and V is TRBV4-3; tentatively, D is TRBD1 (5 bases). The CDR3 runs to 15 residues. Germline values: CDR1 LGHNA, CDR2 YSLEER. Between the trimmed V and J ends, which lost 2 bases and 7 bases, there was a span of 18 bases. The CDR3 region has the DNA TGCGCCAGCAGCCAAAGGACCGAAGGGGCTCTTGAGCAGTACTTC. This gives the protein CASSQRTEGALEQYF.

Relative to its sample, this clone is medium-sized (0.01 to 0.1%). Germline and junction disagree at one end, which may indicate a read error. CDR3 loop: CASSLGSGAVEKLFF. CDR3 DNA: TGTGCTAGCAGCTTAGGTTCCGGGGCCGTTGAAAAACTGTTTTTT. The gene calls are TRBV7-7 and TRBJ1-4; D is possibly TRBD1 (5 bases). The length of the CDR3 is 15 residues. Germline CDR1 SSHAT, CDR2 FNYEAQ (reference sequence).

This chain connects TRBV5-1 to TRBJ1-1; D remains unclear. The CDR3 sequence is 15 residues long. The V end was cut by 4 bases, the J end by 0 bases, with 13 bases between. CDR1 SGHRS and CDR2 YFSETQ come from the germline V gene. The CDR3 DNA sequence: TGCGCCAGCAGCCATGCTATGGTCATGAACACTGAAGCTTTCTTT. Amino acid sequence: CASSHAMVMNTEAFF.

Only a few counts were recorded for this clone. This chain joins TRBV29-1 and TRBJ2-7; 8 positions match TRBD1. Germline CDR1 and CDR2: SQVTM and ANQGSEA. The CDR3 covers 14 residues. The J segment lost 1 base and the V segment lost 7 bases, leaving 9 bases of the junction unmatched. The CDR3 bases are TGCAGCGCTTCTACAGGGGGAAGTTCCTACGAGCAGTACTTC. Translation: CSASTGGSSYEQYF.